The present T cell receptor beta chain was sequenced within a study of blood T cell repertoires in COVID-19. Method: immunoSEQ multiplex PCR; TCRdb's copy keeps in-frame clones and lacks some. The sample consists of roughly 180,000 clones, over 70% of them appearing once. V lost 4 bases and J 3 bases, leaving 14 bases between the germline ends. This CDR3 spans 14 amino acids. Germline-derived CDR1 and CDR2 are SQVTM and ANQGSEA. Source material: PBMCs or T cells enriched from blood (not recorded which). The receptor comes from a woman between 35 and 50 years old with acute COVID-19. The gene calls are TRBV29-1 and TRBJ2-3; possibly TRBD2 for D (6 bases). The CDR3 nucleotides are TGCAGCGTTGGTGTTGCGGGATCTACAGATACGCAGTATTTT. Protein product: CSVGVAGSTDTQYF.